The 10 T cell receptor beta chains given below trace back to one sample, sequenced in a study of blood T cell repertoires in COVID-19 (dated by TCRdb to about 2020). The library was obtained by the immunoSEQ multiplex PCR assay. The source is immuneACCESS, and TCRdb retained only in-frame sequences with V and J called. Part of the clones is not carried over; for the studies checked, unresolved V genes explain less than half of this, and the remainder is unexplained. For this sample there are 270,000 or so clones; around 89% appear just once. The ten biggest clones cover around 4.4% of the sample. The sequencing input was peripheral blood. The receptors were gathered from a middle-aged man with acute or convalescent COVID-19.

This sequence joins TRBV24-1 and TRBJ2-2; 11 positions agree with TRBD1. Trimming removed 4 bases from V and 7 bases from J; junction bases left unmatched: 7. There are 16 residues in the CDR3. Germline V lookup: CDR1 KGHDR, CDR2 SFDVKD. CDR3: CATSDSDRGPVGELFF. The CDR3 nucleotides read TGTGCCACCAGTGACTCGGACAGGGGGCCGGTCGGGGAGCTGTTTTTT.

This chain joins TRBV6-2 or TRBV6-3 and TRBJ1-2, with a tentative D call TRBD1 (5 bases). V was cut by 2 bases and J by 6 bases, with 22 bases left in between. Germline assignment: CDR1 MNHEY and CDR2 SVGEGT. This CDR3 region has 17 residues. CDR3 nucleotides: TGTGCCAGCAGTTACGGTGGGGCAGGGTTTTTCGAGAATGGCTACACCTTC. Translating it yields CASSYGGAGFFENGYTF.

V and J are TRBV2 and TRBJ2-7, with D tentatively TRBD2 (5 bases). The CDR3 has 12 residues. Trimming left V 11 bases short and J 6 bases short, with 17 bases between. CDR1 is SNHLY and CDR2 is FYNNEI in the germline V gene. In nucleotides, the CDR3 is TGTGCCGGACTGGACGGCTCGGGCGAGCAGTACTTC. Translated: CAGLDGSGEQYF.

The chain is built from TRBV6-6 and TRBJ1-2, with TRBD1 identical over 11 bases. CDR1 is MNHNY and CDR2 is SVGAGI in the germline V gene (reference sequence). Trimming cost V 5 bases and J 3 bases; bases outside gene matches: 17. CDR3 length equals 19 residues. CDR3 sequence reads: CASSPNLWTGGALDYGYTF. As DNA, the CDR3 is TGTGCCAGCAGTCCTAACCTTTGGACAGGGGGCGCGTTGGACTATGGCTACACCTTC.

The rearrangement links TRBV25-1 to TRBJ1-2; tentative D call: TRBD1 (5 bases). The CDR3 is 14 amino acids. The V gene's germline CDR1 is MGHDK and CDR2 SYGVNS. Trimming stripped 5 bases from V and 6 bases from J, with 16 bases between. The CDR3: CASSPMGQGDGYTF. CDR3 DNA sequence: TGTGCCAGCAGTCCAATGGGGCAGGGCGATGGCTACACCTTC.

The CDR3 here is CASSLEGQRNQPQHF. CDR3 coding DNA: TGTGCCAGCAGTTTAGAGGGCCAACGAAATCAGCCCCAGCATTTT. The chain couples TRBV27 to TRBJ1-5; no definite D call. V lost 2 bases and J 4 bases, leaving 12 bases between the germline ends. Germline V CDR1 and CDR2: MNHEY, SMNVEV (reference sequence). The CDR3 sequence is 15 residues long.

The chain links TRBV19 to TRBJ1-2; D may be TRBD1 (5 bases). CDR3 length: 16 amino acids. Trimming shortened V by 2 bases and J by 3 bases, and 16 bases separated the two germline ends. From germline, CDR1 is LNHDA and CDR2 SQIVND (reference sequence). The chain's CDR3 is CASSITPQGGDYGYTF. In nucleotides, the CDR3 is TGTGCCAGTAGTATAACCCCCCAGGGAGGTGACTATGGCTACACCTTC.

This chain joins TRBV5-1 and TRBJ1-1; 10 bases align to TRBD1. Germline CDR1 SGHRS, CDR2 YFSETQ. CDR3 size: 16 residues. V lost 4 bases, J lost 3 bases, and 9 bases stayed unmatched. Here the CDR3 reads CASSLPGQGKDTEAFF. CDR3 nucleotide sequence: TGCGCCAGCAGCCTCCCGGGACAGGGGAAGGACACTGAAGCTTTCTTT.

The chain joins TRBV7-2 to TRBJ1-1; TRBD1 aligns across 7 bases. This CDR3 is 14 amino acids long. The V gene's germline CDR1 is SGHTA and CDR2 FQGNSA. Trimming removed 7 bases from V and 4 bases from J; junction bases left unmatched: 9. The CDR3 DNA is TGTGCCAGCACCGGGGACAGTCTGGGCACTGAAGCTTTCTTT. Its protein product is CASTGDSLGTEAFF.

This rearrangement joins TRBV9 to TRBJ2-3, with 8 bases identical to TRBD2. Per the germline V gene, CDR1 is SGDLS and CDR2 is YYNGEE. The J segment lost 0 bases and the V segment lost 4 bases, leaving 7 bases of the junction unmatched. CDR3 length: 16 amino acids. Written as DNA, the CDR3 is TGTGCCAGCAGCCCCCGGGGGGGGGTGAGCACAGATACGCAGTATTTT. Protein sequence: CASSPRGGVSTDTQYF.